This T cell receptor (beta chain) comes out of a study of blood T cell repertoires in COVID-19. The protocol was immunoSEQ multiplex PCR, while the TCRdb copy is restricted to in-frame clones and leaves out a portion. The repertoire holds about 76,000 clones, 75% to 90% seen once, with roughly a sixth in the top ten. Between the trimmed V and J ends, which lost 10 bases and 1 base, there was a span of 10 bases. The CDR3 runs to 12 residues. Germline V lookup: CDR1 MNHEY, CDR2 SVGAGI. The genes are TRBV6-5 and TRBJ1-1; D remains unclear. Material for sequencing was peripheral blood. The clonotype comes from a human donor in a cohort sampled during active COVID-19. This CDR3 is CAIRGGNTEAFF. The CDR3 DNA follows: TGTGCCATAAGAGGAGGGAACACTGAAGCTTTCTTT.